Below, 12 T cell receptor beta chains from the same sample are listed, as sequenced in a study of OX40 agonist ivuxolimab in advanced cancers. Libraries came from the immunoSEQ multiplex PCR assay. The immuneACCESS repertoire file appears here via TCRdb, limited to in-frame rearrangements. These files lack a portion of the clones; in checked studies, under half of the deficit traces to unresolved V genes, and the cause of the others is not known. For this sample the table gives under 80,000 clones, of which roughly 90% were detected only once. The top ten constitute less than 1% of the sample. The starting material was CD4+ or CD8+ T cells sorted from blood, obtained in a trial of the OX40 agonist ivuxolimab. These receptors were taken from an adult with an advanced solid tumor such as melanoma, head and neck, liver or kidney cancer.

CDR3 in amino acids: CASSQGAGTSGAPSYNEQFF. CDR3 bases: TGTGCCAGCAGCCAGGGTGCCGGGACTAGCGGGGCCCCCTCCTACAATGAGCAGTTCTTC. The J gene is TRBJ2-1, the V gene TRBV4-2; 13 nucleotides match TRBD2. V gave up 3 bases and J gave up 0 bases; unmatched junction bases: 11. CDR1 is LGHNA and CDR2 is YNFKEQ in the germline V gene. The CDR3 runs to 20 residues.

This clone appeared a single time. The chain recombines TRBV2 with TRBJ1-5, with 7 bases that match TRBD1. The germline CDR1 and CDR2 sequences are SNHLY and FYNNEI. The V and J ends lost 4 bases and 4 bases, in that order; junction bases with no gene match: 1. The CDR3 loop spans 13 amino acids. CDR3 amino acids: CASSVRGNQPQHF. The CDR3 DNA is TGTGCCAGCAGTGTCAGGGGGAATCAGCCCCAGCATTTT.

The J gene is TRBJ2-3, the V gene TRBV11-2; 8 bases map to TRBD2. CDR3 length: 16 residues. The junction had 8 bases not matched to a gene; V was cut back by 1 base and J by 5 bases. Germline V gives CDR1 SGHAT, CDR2 FQNNGV. Here the CDR3 reads CASSLGTGGPQDTQYF. The DNA for the CDR3 is TGTGCCAGCAGCTTAGGGACGGGAGGGCCACAAGATACGCAGTATTTT.

The chain has TRBV5-3 and TRBJ2-3; perhaps TRBD2 as D (5 bases). TRBV5-3 is given ORF status, its function remaining uncertain. The ends were cut back, 0 bases at V and 4 bases at J, with 12 bases in the middle. This CDR3 spans 15 amino acids. The CDR3 loop reads CARSLGASFSDTQYF. The CDR3 coding sequence is TGTGCCAGAAGCTTGGGGGCTAGCTTCTCAGATACGCAGTATTTT.

The chain has TRBV29-1 and TRBJ2-5; 7 nucleotides line up with TRBD1. Per the germline V gene, CDR1 is SQVTM and CDR2 is ANQGSEA. This CDR3 comprises 12 residues. The CDR3 DNA is TGCAGGGCCGGGACAGAAAAAGAGACCCAGTACTTC. It codes for CRAGTEKETQYF.

The chain has TRBV4-2 and TRBJ2-2; 10 bases are a match to TRBD1. The CDR3 is 18 residues long. CDR1 is LGHNA and CDR2 is YNFKEQ in the germline V gene. With V trimmed by 4 bases and J by 6 bases, 14 bases remained unmatched. CDR3: CASSPSSRDRGTPGELFF. CDR3 nucleotides: TGTGCCAGCAGCCCATCTTCCCGGGACAGGGGAACTCCCGGGGAGCTGTTTTTT.

The chain employs TRBV27 and TRBJ2-3, with D possibly TRBD1 on 6 matching bases. V lost 2 bases and J 2 bases, leaving 14 bases between the germline ends. The CDR3 extends over 16 amino acids. Germline V gene data show CDR1 as MNHEY and CDR2 as SMNVEV (reference sequence). CDR3 bases: TGTGCCAGCAGTTTACTGGGGGCAGGGCTCACAGATACGCAGTATTTT. It specifies CASSLLGAGLTDTQYF.

The sample holds a few counts of this clone. The chain has TRBV19 and TRBJ2-5; 7 nucleotides match TRBD1. Trimming at V came to 4 bases and at J to 1 base, leaving 3 bases not matched to a gene. The CDR3 runs 14 residues. Germline-derived CDR1 and CDR2 are LNHDA and SQIVND (reference sequence). The DNA of the CDR3 is TGTGCCAGTAGTAAGACAGGGATCCAAGAGACCCAGTACTTC. Its translation is CASSKTGIQETQYF. Full variable domain (missing parts from reference TRBV19 and TRBJ2-5): DGGITQSPKYLFRKEGQNVTLSCEQNLNHDAMYWYRQDPGQGLRLIYYSQIVNDFQKGDIAEGYSVSREKKESFPLTVTSAQKNPTAFYLCASSKTGIQETQYFGPGTRLLVL.

The gene calls are TRBV5-1 and TRBJ2-5; D perhaps matches TRBD2 (6 bases). The CDR3 contains 14 residues. Trimming removed 4 bases at V and 5 bases at J, with 15 bases between. The germline CDR1 and CDR2 sequences are SGHRS and YFSETQ. The CDR3 bases are TGCGCCAGCAGCCCGCCTGGGGGGTCTGAGACCCAGTACTTC. Translated: CASSPPGGSETQYF.

The chain's CDR3 is CASSLSVAGVRELFF. DNA of the CDR3: TGTGCCAGCAGCTTATCGGTAGCGGGAGTCCGGGAGCTGTTTTTT. This sequence joins TRBV7-8 and TRBJ2-2; 9 bases line up with TRBD2. Germline V gene lookup returns CDR1 SGHVS and CDR2 FQNEAQ. This CDR3 is 15 amino acids long. The J segment lost 9 bases and the V segment lost 2 bases, leaving 7 bases of the junction unmatched.

The chain joins TRBV27 to TRBJ1-4; D ambiguous. The germline gives CDR1 MNHEY, CDR2 SMNVEV (reference sequence). The CDR3 has 16 residues. With 5 bases removed from V and 8 bases from J, the gap between germline ends came to 21 bases. The DNA of the CDR3 is TGTGCCAGCAGTCCGCCCGGGCGGGGTGAAAAGGAAAAACTGTTTTTT. It encodes CASSPPGRGEKEKLFF.

This chain uses TRBV21-1 with TRBJ1-5; TRBD1 is taken as the D call from the table, unchecked against the DNA. TRBV21-1 is marked as a pseudogene. There are 15 residues in the CDR3. CDR3 amino acids: CASSPRDSSNQPQHF. The CDR3 DNA reads as TGTGCCAGCAGCCCCCGGGACAGTAGTAATCAGCCCCAGCATTTT.